Listed below are T cell receptor beta chains from one sample, sequenced in a study of spatial heterogeneity in lung cancer. TCRdb re-derived calls from the 5' RACE reads in MiXCR, one entry per CDR3 protein. The sample carries roughly 21,000 distinct CDR3 sequences, about 3.5% recorded once. This specimen consisted of PBMCs, obtained at surgery. The receptors derive from a female donor with early-stage non-small cell lung cancer. The CDR3 runs from the conserved cysteine through the conserved F or W. A D gene is named only where the DNA matches it firmly. The size field is filled for only some rows; it gives once, few, many or a size class.

clone_size	v_call	j_call	d_call	cdr3_aa	cdr3_nt
many	TRBV7-3	TRBJ2-3	TRBD1	CASSLFTMGQGGTDTQYF	TGTGCCAGCAGCTTATTCACGATGGGACAGGGGGGCACAGATACGCAGTATTTT
NA	TRBV28	TRBJ2-3	NA	CASSPGTFSTDTQYF	TGTGCCAGCAGTCCCGGGACTTTCAGCACAGATACGCAGTATTTT
many	TRBV20-1	TRBJ2-7	TRBD1	CSARDGARGNEQYF	TGCAGTGCTAGAGATGGAGCCAGGGGGAACGAGCAGTACTTC
many	TRBV20-1	TRBJ2-2	TRBD2	CSARAAGGPQTGELFF	TGCAGTGCGAGAGCAGCGGGAGGGCCTCAGACCGGGGAGCTGTTTTTT
many	TRBV9	TRBJ1-1	NA	CASSVAGSSTEAFF	TGTGCCAGCAGCGTAGCCGGCTCGAGCACTGAAGCTTTCTTT
few	TRBV6-1	TRBJ1-2	NA	CASSELRNYGYTF	TGTGCCAGCAGTGAACTACGTAACTATGGCTACACCTTC
many	TRBV20-1	TRBJ2-1	TRBD2	CSASGLAAHNEQFF	TGCAGTGCTAGTGGACTAGCAGCTCACAATGAGCAGTTCTTC
many	TRBV7-3	TRBJ2-1	TRBD2	CASSLRSLASGSDEQFF	TGTGCCAGCAGCTTAAGAAGCTTGGCTAGCGGGAGTGATGAGCAGTTCTTC
NA	TRBV18	TRBJ2-7	NA	CASSPVYGEPYEQYF	TGTGCCAGCTCACCTGTCTATGGGGAGCCCTACGAGCAGTACTTC
NA	TRBV12-3/TRBV12-4	TRBJ2-3	TRBD1	CASRGFGQGPPSTDTQYF	TGTGCCAGCAGGGGGTTTGGACAGGGGCCTCCTAGCACAGATACGCAGTATTTT